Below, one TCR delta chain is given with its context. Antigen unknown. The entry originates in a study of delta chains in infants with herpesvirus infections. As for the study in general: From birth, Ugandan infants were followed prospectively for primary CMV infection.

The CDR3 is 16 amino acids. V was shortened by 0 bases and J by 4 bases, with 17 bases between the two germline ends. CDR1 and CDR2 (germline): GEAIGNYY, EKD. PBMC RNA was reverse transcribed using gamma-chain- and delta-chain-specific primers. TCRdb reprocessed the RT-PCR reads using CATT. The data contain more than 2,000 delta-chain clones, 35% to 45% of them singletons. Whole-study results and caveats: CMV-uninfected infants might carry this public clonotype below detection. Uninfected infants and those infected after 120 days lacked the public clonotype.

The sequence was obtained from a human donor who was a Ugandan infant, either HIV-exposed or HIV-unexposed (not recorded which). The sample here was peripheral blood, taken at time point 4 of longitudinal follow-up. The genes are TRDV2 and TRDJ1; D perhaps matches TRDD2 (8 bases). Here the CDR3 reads CACDTLPTTGDDKLIF. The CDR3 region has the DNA TGTGCCTGTGACACCCTTCCTACGACTGGGGACGATAAACTCATCTTT.